This T cell receptor (beta chain) was sequenced for a study of response to subunit inactivated influenza vaccine. General study results and limits: Authors suggested each seasonal influenza vaccination recruits few new T cells.

About this clonotype: The antigen is not known.

The CDR3 consists of 14 residues. Trimming stripped 5 bases from V and 2 bases from J, with 11 bases between. The V gene's germline CDR1 is SGHNT and CDR2 YENEEA. Via MiXCR, TCRdb re-called the RT-PCR reads, giving one row per CDR3 protein. Of 200,000 to 300,000 distinct CDR3 sequences listed, 10% to 15% are singletons. Sequences were derived from non-naive T cells sorted from PBMCs, sampled less than 15 days before vaccination. The V and J genes are TRBV11-3 and TRBJ2-3; tentative D call: TRBD1 (5 bases). The source of this sequence is a man aged 50 or older who received an inactivated influenza vaccine. The CDR3 protein is CASSVRENTDTQYF. Written as DNA, the CDR3 is TGTGCCAGCAGCGTCAGGGAAAACACAGATACGCAGTATTTT.